Listed below are T cell receptor beta chains from one sample, sequenced in a study of tumor-infiltrating lymphocytes in localized non-small cell lung cancer. Measured with immunoSEQ multiplex PCR; TCRdb has only the in-frame clones, and not every one. The data show roughly 15,000 clones, 75% seen once. Sequenced sample: lung tumor tissue. The receptors derive from a human donor with non-small cell lung cancer. The CDR3 runs from the conserved cysteine through the conserved F or W. The order of the fields is clone size, V gene, J gene, D gene, CDR3 DNA, CDR3 protein. The D gene is left open where the match is weak. A clone size is listed for some rows: how often the clone was seen (once, few, many), or a class if it is expanded.

>NA|TRBV5-4|TRBJ1-1|NA
TGTGCCAGCAGCTTGGAACGGGTGAACACTGAAGCTTTCTTT
CASSLERVNTEAFF
>NA|TRBV6-5|TRBJ1-4|NA
TGTGCCAGCAGTTCCAGGACACCTAATGAAAAACTGTTTTTT
CASSSRTPNEKLFF
>NA|TRBV19|TRBJ2-7|NA
TGTGCCAGTAGTATGCAGGGGCGGAACGAGCAGTACTTC
CASSMQGRNEQYF
>once|TRBV5-1|TRBJ2-5|TRBD2
TGCGCCAGCAGCCGAGCGGGAGGGCCAGAGACCCAGTACTTC
CASSRAGGPETQYF
>NA|TRBV7-9|TRBJ2-3|NA
TGTGCCAGCAGCTTAGAGCTAGCGAGCACAGATACGCAGTATTTT
CASSLELASTDTQYF
>NA|TRBV19|TRBJ2-4|NA
TGTGCCAGTAGTCTAAGAGAAGGGGGCAAAAACATTCAGTACTTC
CASSLREGGKNIQYF
>NA|TRBV5-1|TRBJ2-1|TRBD2
TGCGCCAGCAGCCCCCGGGAGGGCCGGAACAATGAGCAGTTCTTC
CASSPREGRNNEQFF
>NA|TRBV10-2|TRBJ2-5|NA
TGCGCCAGCAGTGCAACGGGGCAAGAGACCCAGTACTTC
CASSATGQETQYF
>NA|TRBV5-4|TRBJ2-2|NA
TGTGCCAGCAGCTCAGACAGAAACACCGGGGAGCTGTTTTTT
CASSSDRNTGELFF
>NA|TRBV27|TRBJ2-7|NA
TGTGCCAGCAGGCCTAAGGGAGTAGGTTCTGACGAGCAGTACTTC
CASRPKGVGSDEQYF
>NA|TRBV25-1|TRBJ1-6|NA
TGTGCCAGCGGAGGTAACCGGGACCTCCTCCACTTT
CASGGNRDLLHF
>NA|TRBV5-1|TRBJ2-1|TRBD2
TGCGCCAGCAGCCTCCGGACTAGCGGGGGGGAAGTCCATGAGCAGTTCTTC
CASSLRTSGGEVHEQFF
>NA|TRBV19|TRBJ1-5|NA
TGTGCCTCGCAGGAGTATAGCAATCAGCCCCAGCATTTT
CASQEYSNQPQHF
>NA|TRBV6-5|TRBJ2-4|TRBD2
TGTGCCAGCAAGGGGAGCGGGACCAAAAACATTCAGTACTTC
CASKGSGTKNIQYF
>few|TRBV5-4|TRBJ2-5|NA
TGTGCCAGCAGGTCCGGGACTGATCAAGAGACCCAGTACTTC
CASRSGTDQETQYF
>NA|TRBV5-6|TRBJ2-5|NA
TGTGCCAGCAGCACAACAGGGCCACGGGAGACCCAGTACTTC
CASSTTGPRETQYF
>NA|TRBV19|TRBJ1-4|NA
TGTGCCAGTAGCGGAGGGACGGGAAATGAAAAACTGTTTTTT
CASSGGTGNEKLFF
>NA|TRBV28|TRBJ2-7|TRBD1
TGTGCCAGCAGTCGTCCGGGGACAGGGAGGATTACGGGCGAGCAGTACTTC
CASSRPGTGRITGEQYF
>few|TRBV15|TRBJ2-6|TRBD1
TGTGCCACCAGCAGGGACAGGGCCGGGGCCAACGTCCTGACTTTC
CATSRDRAGANVLTF
>once|TRBV15|TRBJ1-5|TRBD1
TGTGCCACCAGCAGAGATCAGACAGGGGGTAATCAGCCCCAGCATTTT
CATSRDQTGGNQPQHF
>NA|TRBV28|TRBJ2-3|TRBD2
TGTGCCAGCAGTCCTTGGACTAGCGGGAGGTATGTCGGCACAGATACGCAGTATTTT
CASSPWTSGRYVGTDTQYF
>NA|TRBV5-4|TRBJ1-1|TRBD1
TGTGCCAGCAGCTTGGGGGGGGGACAGGGGGCCTACGGGGCTGAAGCTTTCTTT
CASSLGGGQGAYGAEAFF
>NA|TRBV2|TRBJ2-7|TRBD2
TGTGCCAGCAGGGGCCGCGGGGGACTTAAGGAGCAGTACTTC
CASRGRGGLKEQYF
>NA|TRBV28|TRBJ2-5|TRBD1
TGTGCCAGCAGTTCCCTTAGCACAGGGGTATTCGGGGAGACCCAGTACTTC
CASSSLSTGVFGETQYF
>NA|TRBV6-6|TRBJ1-1|NA
TGTGCCAGCGGGGACATGAACACTGAAGCTTTCTTT
CASGDMNTEAFF
>NA|TRBV11-1|TRBJ2-7|NA
TGTGCCAGCAGCTTGACAGCCAGCGAGCAGTACTTC
CASSLTASEQYF
>NA|TRBV5-4|TRBJ1-1|NA
TGTGCCAGCAGCCTCCCCGGGGGGGGGTATTGGACTGAAGCTTTCTTT
CASSLPGGGYWTEAFF
>NA|TRBV28|TRBJ1-1|TRBD1
TGTGCCAGCAGCCCAGGGGGCGCGAACACTGAAGATTTCTTT
CASSPGGANTEDFF
>NA|TRBV28|TRBJ1-2|NA
TGTGCCAGCAGCCCCCCCCTGGGGGTGGGAGGGTATGGCTACACCTTC
CASSPPLGVGGYGYTF
>NA|TRBV28|TRBJ2-3|NA
TGTGCCAGCAGTAGCCGGATGAGAGGGGTTCAAGATACGCAGTATTTT
CASSSRMRGVQDTQYF
>NA|TRBV5-1|TRBJ2-3|NA
TGCGCCAGCAGCTTGTTCGGGAGTGAGACAGATACGCAGTATTTT
CASSLFGSETDTQYF
>NA|TRBV19|TRBJ1-5|NA
TGTGCCAGTACTTACAGCCTTAATCAGCCCCAGCATTTT
CASTYSLNQPQHF
>NA|TRBV5-1|TRBJ2-7|TRBD1
TGCGCCAGCAGCGTCGGATGGACAGGGGGTATCTACGAGCAGTACTTC
CASSVGWTGGIYEQYF
>NA|TRBV6-6|TRBJ1-5|TRBD1
TGTGCCAGCAACACAGGGGTACGCGGCAATCAGCCCCAGCATTTT
CASNTGVRGNQPQHF
>NA|TRBV6-5|TRBJ2-1|TRBD2
TGTGCCACCACCAGGGGACTAGCCGGAGAGCAGTTCTTC
CATTRGLAGEQFF
>few|TRBV9|TRBJ2-3|NA
TGTGCCAGCAGCGTAGGGGGGGCAGATACGCAGTATTTT
CASSVGGADTQYF
>NA|TRBV15|TRBJ2-1|TRBD2
TGTGCCACCAGCTCCCGGGCGGGGGGTTACAATGAGCAGTTCTTC
CATSSRAGGYNEQFF
>NA|TRBV27|TRBJ2-3|NA
TGTGCCAGCAGTCCCTGGACTTTAGGCCCAGATACGCAGTATTTT
CASSPWTLGPDTQYF
>NA|TRBV4-3|TRBJ2-3|TRBD1
TGCGCCAGCAGCCAACAGGGACAGGGAAGAGATACGCAGTATTTT
CASSQQGQGRDTQYF